The subject of this entry is one TCR beta chain. Its antigen remains unknown. The sample is drawn from a study of cytomegalovirus exposure and HLA in healthy donors. Study results and limitations: An analysis done earlier found most TCR beta V segments productive about 87% or about 30% of the time. In a later analysis, TCR beta V- and J-gene trimming showed a link to a missense DCLRE1C variant. Whilst most TCR sequences proved rare, a subset of public TCRs occurred across many donors.

The PCR ran on 60 Vbeta and 13 Jbeta primers. Per the study methods: Later reanalysis found 60 million to 90 million unique TCR beta chains, about 10 million of them shared. Sequenced by immunoSEQ multiplex PCR; TCRdb stores in-frame clones only, minus some. Clone size and V and J calls were adopted from that table, with D and trimming inferred from the DNA. The sample includes roughly 200,000 clones, 79% of them seen just once. CDR1 and CDR2 from the germline V gene are MNHEY and SMNVEV (reference sequence). V lost 4 bases, J lost 1 base, and 3 bases lay in between. CDR3 size: 12 residues. The sample consisted of PBMCs. The origin of this receptor is a woman in her 40s in good health and CMV-seronegative. The chain links TRBV27 to TRBJ2-3; D gene ambiguous. This CDR3 is CASSSRTDTQYF. CDR3 DNA sequence: TGTGCCAGCAGTTCTCGCACAGATACGCAGTATTTT.